One sample yielded the 19 T cell receptor beta chains listed below, sequenced in a study of CD8+ T cells in alopecia areata. Extracted RNA was reverse transcribed, and the resulting cDNA served as sequencing template. Profiled with immunoSEQ multiplex PCR; TCRdb holds only in-frame clones, not every one. The data contain around 100,000 clones, 70% to 90% of them singletons. As to treatment: oral pan-JAK inhibitor, 5-10 mg twice daily. This specimen was CD8+ T cells sorted from blood, taken at approximately week 31, from a patient treated with tofacitinib. These receptor sequences come from a human donor with alopecia areata.

V gene TRBV7-9 combines with J gene TRBJ2-1; 11 bases are shared with TRBD2. V lost 2 bases, J lost 14 bases, and 5 bases stayed unmatched. Germline V CDR1 and CDR2: SEHNR, FQNEAQ (reference sequence). This CDR3 region has 13 residues. Here the CDR3 DNA reads TGTGCCAGCAGCTTACCTAGACTAGCGGGAAAGTTCTTC. It encodes CASSLPRLAGKFF.

This clone was seen once. This chain uses TRBV7-8 with TRBJ1-1; 8 bases line up with TRBD1. The V gene end was trimmed by 5 bases and the J gene end by 4 bases; junction bases not matched to a gene: 9. The CDR3 extends over 15 amino acids. Germline loops: CDR1 SGHVS, CDR2 FQNEAQ. The CDR3, as DNA: TGTGCCAGCAGCCCATGGGACAGGCGGCTCACTGAAGCTTTCTTT. Its protein product is CASSPWDRRLTEAFF.

This chain connects TRBV10-2 to TRBJ2-5; 7 positions agree with TRBD1. CDR1 is WSHSY, CDR2 SAAADI, per germline. The ends lost 6 bases at V and 5 bases at J; junction bases unmatched: 15. CDR3 length: 16 amino acids. DNA of the CDR3: TGCGCCAGCAGGAGTGACAGGGTGCGACGGGGCGAGACCCAGTACTTC. Its translation: CASRSDRVRRGETQYF.

This chain connects TRBV5-1 to TRBJ2-5; no reliable D call. Germline V gene data show CDR1 as SGHRS and CDR2 as YFSETQ. CDR3 length: 11 residues. The V end was cut by 4 bases, the J end by 5 bases, with 6 bases between. In DNA form, the CDR3 reads TGCGCCAGCAGCCTTAGGGAGACCCAGTACTTC. Its translation is CASSLRETQYF.

The chain combines TRBV27 with TRBJ2-1; D possibly uses TRBD1 or TRBD2 (5 bases each). The CDR3 loop spans 13 amino acids. CDR1 and CDR2 from the germline V gene are MNHEY and SMNVEV (reference sequence). The germline V and J ends were trimmed by 10 bases and 8 bases, with 18 bases remaining between them. The CDR3 is CATTGPRTDEQFF. Written as DNA, the CDR3 is TGTGCCACTACGGGACCCCGTACGGATGAGCAGTTCTTC.

The CDR3 DNA follows: TGTGCCAGCAGCCCGGGACGCCTTTTTCACATTCAGTACTTC. Translation gives CASSPGRLFHIQYF. The J gene is TRBJ2-4, the V gene TRBV27; D may match TRBD1 or TRBD2 (5 bases each). The CDR3 runs to 14 residues. V was cut by 6 bases and J by 8 bases, with 17 bases left in between. Germline assignment: CDR1 MNHEY and CDR2 SMNVEV (reference sequence).

V is TRBV2 and J is TRBJ2-7; 7 nucleotides agree with TRBD2. Germline V gives CDR1 SNHLY, CDR2 FYNNEI. V shed 7 bases, J shed 3 bases, and the junction held 9 bases outside the gene matches. The CDR3 covers 14 residues. CDR3 in amino acids: CASTPAGHDYEQYF. The CDR3, as DNA: TGTGCCAGCACCCCAGCGGGGCACGACTACGAGCAGTACTTC.

The CDR3, as DNA: TGTGCCAGCAGCTTAGCGATTAGTAATGAGCAGTTCTTC. Protein: CASSLAISNEQFF. This chain links TRBV7-9 with TRBJ2-1; D remains ambiguous. The CDR3 length is 13 residues. CDR1 and CDR2 (germline): SEHNR, FQNEAQ (reference sequence). V was shortened by 0 bases and J by 7 bases, with 7 bases between the two germline ends.

This chain uses TRBV7-9 with TRBJ2-2, with D uncertain. Trimming left V 5 bases short and J 7 bases short, with 17 bases between. The CDR3 is made up of 15 amino acids. The germline V gene encodes CDR1 SEHNR and CDR2 FQNEAQ (reference sequence). The CDR3 DNA reads TGTGCCAGCAGCCCCCCCCAGCGTCCCGACGGGGAGCTGTTTTTT. This codes for CASSPPQRPDGELFF.

The J gene is TRBJ2-1, the V gene TRBV2; no clear D. The CDR3 is 11 amino acids. The V end lost 10 bases, the J end lost 5 bases, and 9 bases lay between the germline ends. Germline V gene lookup returns CDR1 SNHLY and CDR2 FYNNEI. The CDR3: CATLRDNEQFF. The CDR3 DNA reads TGTGCCACTTTAAGAGACAATGAGCAGTTCTTC.

The chain is built from TRBV14 and TRBJ1-1, with 9 nucleotides matching TRBD1. With 3 bases clipped from V and 7 bases from J, the junction kept 15 bases outside the gene matches. This CDR3 is built from 17 residues. Germline loops: CDR1 SGHDN, CDR2 FVKESK. In nucleotides, the CDR3 is TGTGCCAGCAGCCAGGGATTCCGGGACAGGGATCGTGGTGAAGCTTTCTTT. It is translated as CASSQGFRDRDRGEAFF.

V and J are TRBV7-9 and TRBJ2-2; D gene uncertain. CDR3 length: 16 residues. The germline V and J ends were trimmed by 5 bases and 3 bases, with 16 bases remaining between them. Germline V gene sequence: CDR1 SEHNR, CDR2 FQNEAQ (reference sequence). The CDR3 sequence is CASSPSVRVDTGELFF. In nucleotides, the CDR3 is TGTGCCAGCAGCCCCTCGGTTAGAGTTGACACCGGGGAGCTGTTTTTT.

The J gene is TRBJ2-1, the V gene TRBV7-6, with D perhaps matching TRBD2 (6 bases). The CDR3 has 18 amino acids. Trimming took off 1 base at V and 0 bases at J, with 16 bases between the two ends. Germline V gene lookup returns CDR1 SGHVS and CDR2 FNYEAQ. The CDR3 spells CASSLGVAEDSSYNEQFF. CDR3 nucleotides: TGTGCCAGCAGCTTAGGGGTAGCGGAAGATAGCTCCTACAATGAGCAGTTCTTC.

The chain carries TRBV29-1 and TRBJ1-2; 8 bases fit TRBD1. The CDR3 length is 15 residues. The ends lost 8 bases at V and 5 bases at J; junction bases unmatched: 16. Germline V gene sequence: CDR1 SQVTM, CDR2 ANQGSEA. CDR3 coding DNA: TGCAGCACTGGGGAAACTACTAACAGGGGGTATGGCTACACCTTC. Translating it yields CSTGETTNRGYGYTF.

This chain connects TRBV15 to TRBJ1-1, with D uncertain. The CDR3 length is 12 residues. The germline V and J ends were trimmed by 1 base and 5 bases, with 5 bases remaining between them. Germline lookup yields CDR1 LNHNV and CDR2 YYDKDF (reference sequence). In nucleotides, the CDR3 is TGTGCCACCAGCAGAGGGGTGACTGAAGCTTTCTTT. As protein: CATSRGVTEAFF.

This rearrangement joins TRBV4-1 to TRBJ2-1; D is uncertain. The CDR3 is 15 residues long. The germline CDR1 and CDR2 sequences are MGHRA and YSYEKL. V lost 4 bases and J lost 3, with 13 bases in between. CDR3 residues: CASSPDIRVYNEQFF. The DNA of the CDR3 is TGCGCCAGCAGCCCCGACATACGGGTCTACAATGAGCAGTTCTTC.

The V and J genes are TRBV7-9 and TRBJ2-1, with TRBD1 as a possible D gene (6 bases). The CDR3 totals 13 residues. The germline V gene encodes CDR1 SEHNR and CDR2 FQNEAQ (reference sequence). The ends were cut back, 0 bases at V and 9 bases at J, with 9 bases in the middle. The CDR3 sequence is CASSLAGRGEQFF. As DNA, the CDR3 is TGTGCCAGCAGCTTAGCGGGCAGGGGTGAGCAGTTCTTC.

The chain couples TRBV30 to TRBJ2-5; no definite D call. This CDR3 has 13 amino acids. Germline CDR1 and CDR2: GTSNPN and SVGIG (reference sequence). V lost 0 bases to trimming and J lost 5 bases, with 10 bases between them. The CDR3 loop is CAWSVVTTETQYF. For the CDR3, the DNA is TGTGCCTGGAGTGTAGTAACCACGGAGACCCAGTACTTC.

The chain has TRBV27 and TRBJ1-2; 7 nucleotides align to TRBD1. Germline V gene data show CDR1 as MNHEY and CDR2 as SMNVEV (reference sequence). This CDR3 has 13 amino acids. The ends lost 7 bases at V and 3 bases at J; junction bases unmatched: 5. The CDR3 DNA follows: TGTGCCAGCAAGCTAGACAGGGACTATGGCTACACCTTC. Translated, it gives CASKLDRDYGYTF.